The entry below gives a single T cell receptor (beta chain) sequence along with its context. TCRdb's table, derived via immunoSEQ multiplex PCR, lists solely in-frame clones and lacks some. The repertoire holds roughly 190,000 clones, with roughly 87% as singletons. These data belong to a study of blood T cell repertoires in COVID-19. CDR1 is MNHEY and CDR2 is SVGAGI in the germline V gene. CDR3 length equals 15 residues. The germline V and J ends were trimmed by 5 bases and 3 bases, with 13 bases remaining between them. This chain joins TRBV6-5 and TRBJ2-2; no clear D gene. This TCR was sampled from a woman in her forties with acute or convalescent COVID-19. The sequenced sample consisted of peripheral blood. In DNA form, the CDR3 reads TGTGCCAGCAGTCAACGAGGTCAAGACACCGGGGAGCTGTTTTTT. Translation gives CASSQRGQDTGELFF.